These 10 T cell receptor beta chains share one sample of origin, sequenced in a study of T-cell reconstitution after alpha-beta-depleted transplantation in children. A library of TCRbeta sequences, prepared with unique molecular identifiers, was generated. TCRdb ran MiXCR on the PCR reads and lists one entry per CDR3 protein. Of tens of thousands of distinct CDR3 sequences detected, 40% to 65% appear once; the ten largest clones hold 35% to 40%. The sequenced sample was peripheral blood, obtained before TCRalphabeta/CD19-depleted stem cell transplant. The source is a boy under two years old with SCID, due to receive a stem cell transplant.

This chain links TRBV7-6 with TRBJ1-4, with D possibly matching TRBD1 (5 bases). The CDR3 loop spans 13 amino acids. Trimming shortened V by 3 bases and J by 5 bases, and 7 bases separated the two germline ends. Germline CDR1 SGHVS, CDR2 FNYEAQ. CDR3 residues: CASSFRDNEKLFF. CDR3 coding DNA: TGTGCCAGCAGCTTTCGGGACAATGAAAAACTGTTTTTT.

In its sample, this clonotype was seen a few times. The rearrangement uses TRBV20-1 and TRBJ2-1; 10 bases are shared with TRBD2. CDR3 length: 15 amino acids. The trim removed 2 bases at V and 7 bases at J, leaving 8 bases unmatched. The germline V gene encodes CDR1 DFQATT and CDR2 SNEGSKA (reference sequence). CDR3 DNA sequence: TGCAGTGCTAGACGCAGCAGCGGGGGGGCTAATGAGCAGTTCTTC. It encodes CSARRSSGGANEQFF.

This clonotype was found a few times. This chain joins TRBV6-1 and TRBJ1-1; weak D call: TRBD1 (5 bases). Trimming took off 10 bases at V and 2 bases at J, with 14 bases between the two ends. From germline, CDR1 is MNHNS and CDR2 SASEGT. The CDR3 is 13 residues long. The DNA of the CDR3 is TGTGCCACCGAGGGACGAGGCAACACTGAAGCTTTCTTT. Amino acids: CATEGRGNTEAFF.

This clonotype was picked up one time. The rearrangement links TRBV5-5 to TRBJ2-1, with unresolved D. Germline CDR1 reads SGHKS; CDR2 reads YYEKEE (reference sequence). The CDR3 length is 14 residues. V was cut by 4 bases and J by 4 bases, with 12 bases left in between. The CDR3 loop is CASSRPTSYNEQFF. The DNA for the CDR3 is TGTGCCAGCAGCCGCCCGACATCGTACAATGAGCAGTTCTTC.

This chain joins TRBV5-1 and TRBJ2-7; no clear D. There are 15 residues in the CDR3. Germline CDR1 SGHRS, CDR2 YFSETQ. The ends were cut back, 1 base at V and 2 bases at J, with 13 bases in the middle. The CDR3 DNA sequence: TGCGCCAGCAGCTTGTCGTTCGCCATCCCCTACGAGCAGTACTTC. Translating gives CASSLSFAIPYEQYF.

Turning to this clonotype: Mismatch with germline at one junction end may stem from a read error. The chain recombines TRBV27 with TRBJ1-1; D possibly corresponds to TRBD1 (6 bases). This CDR3 is built from 15 residues. Germline loops: CDR1 MNHEY, CDR2 SMNVEV (reference sequence). CDR3 DNA sequence: TGTGCCAGCAGTAATCAGGACAGAGGGAACTCTGAAGTTTTCTTT. Translation gives CASSNQDRGNSEVFF.

This chain joins TRBV6-2 or TRBV6-3 and TRBJ2-7; the D gene could be TRBD1 or TRBD2 (5 bases each). Between the trimmed V and J ends, which lost 2 bases and 5 bases, there was a span of 13 bases. Per germline, CDR1 MNHEY and CDR2 SVGEGT. The CDR3 runs to 14 residues. DNA of the CDR3: TGTGCCAGCAGTTACCGAGGGGAAGTGGACGAGCAGTACTTC. It translates to CASSYRGEVDEQYF.

The chain joins TRBV12-3 or TRBV12-4 to TRBJ1-5, with no clear D. V was cut by 3 bases and J by 1 base, with 10 bases left in between. The CDR3 runs to 15 residues. The CDR3: CASSLGFGSNQPQHF. Here the CDR3 DNA reads TGTGCCAGCAGTTTGGGATTTGGGAGCAATCAGCCCCAGCATTTT.

Comments on this clonotype: A read error may account for a junction end that differs from germline. This chain uses TRBV7-1 with TRBJ2-1, with 9 positions matching TRBD2. Being an ORF, TRBV7-1 has a function that is uncertain. The CDR3 covers 15 residues. The CDR3 reads CASSSPSGVYNEQFF. In DNA, the CDR3 is TGCGCCAGCAGCTCTCCTAGCGGGGTCTACAATGAGCAGTTCTTC.

This clonotype occurred many times. The CDR3 region has the DNA TGTGCCAGCAGCTTGGTCAGGGACAAAGATACGCAGTATTTT. Amino acids: CASSLVRDKDTQYF. The genes are TRBV7-2 and TRBJ2-3; maybe TRBD1 (6 bases). Per germline, CDR1 SGHTA and CDR2 FQGNSA. V lost 3 bases, J lost 5 bases, and 12 bases lay in between. The CDR3 length is 14 residues.